This T cell receptor (beta chain) was found in a study of molecular identifiers for immune sequencing clone quantification. About the research overall: The replicates split RNA from about 20,000 or 100,000 naive CD8 cells five ways and sequenced four.

CDR1 is SGHVS, CDR2 FQNEAQ, per germline. The CDR3 runs to 16 residues. V shed 0 bases and J shed 4 bases, with 15 bases lying between them. Previously described methods and listed TCR primers were used for bulk TCR libraries. TCRdb called the PCR reads again in MiXCR, with one record for every CDR3 protein. The sample has approximately 500,000 distinct CDR3 sequences, roughly 26% seen once. This clonotype was seen more than once but under ten times. Its antigen is unknown. Study-wide findings and caveats: Highly expanded clones may be undercounted when identical TCR molecules share barcodes. A single cell's spiked Jurkat TCR RNA was reportedly detectable among roughly 1 million naive cells.

Sequencing was performed on naive CD8+ T cells from blood, with Jurkat cell RNA spiked in. Subset described: FACS-sorted CD8+CD4-CCR7+CD45RA+ naive T cells. The chain recombines TRBV7-8 with TRBJ1-2; D gene ambiguous. This TCR was recovered from a human donor in good health. Some libraries in this study had Jurkat cell RNA spiked in. CDR3 bases: TGTGCCAGCAGCTTAGCGCGTTCCCAAGGAGGCTATGGCTACACCTTC. It translates to CASSLARSQGGYGYTF.